A single sample gave rise to the 4 T cell receptor beta chains below, sequenced in a study of OX40 agonist ivuxolimab in advanced cancers. Sequencing used immunoSEQ multiplex PCR; TCRdb keeps in-frame clones, though not all of them. The sample carries over 55,000 clones, 65% to 85% recorded once. This sample comprised CD4+ or CD8+ T cells sorted from blood, obtained in a trial of the OX40 agonist ivuxolimab. The receptor source for this set is an adult with an advanced solid tumor such as melanoma, head and neck, liver or kidney cancer.

This clone showed up just once. This chain uses TRBV6-5 with TRBJ1-4; 7 nucleotides align to TRBD1. This CDR3 comprises 14 residues. Germline assignment: CDR1 MNHEY and CDR2 SVGAGI. With 5 bases clipped from V and 8 bases from J, the junction kept 8 bases outside the gene matches. The CDR3 DNA reads TGTGCCAGCAGTCAACAGGGGAGGCGGGAAAAACTGTTTTTT. Its translation is CASSQQGRREKLFF.

In this sample, this clone turned up once. The CDR3 sequence is CASSLSTTRDYGYTF. CDR3 coding DNA: TGTGCCAGCAGCTTATCAACTACCCGGGACTATGGCTACACCTTC. This sequence joins TRBV7-2 and TRBJ1-2; no clear D gene. Germline lookup yields CDR1 SGHTA and CDR2 FQGNSA. Trimming cost V 2 bases and J 3 bases, with 13 bases left between them. The CDR3 is 15 amino acids. Full variable domain (remainder filled in from reference TRBV7-2 and TRBJ1-2): GAGVSQSPSNKVTEKGKDVELRCDPISGHTALYWYRQSLGQGLEFLIYFQGNSAPDKSGLPSDRFSAERTGGSVSTLTIQRTQQEDSAVYLCASSLSTTRDYGYTFGSGTRLTVV.

In this sample, this clone turned up a few times. The chain has TRBV19 and TRBJ1-4; D is unresolved. V lost 5 bases and J lost 7, with 11 bases in between. Germline CDR1 is LNHDA and CDR2 is SQIVND (reference sequence). The CDR3 is made up of 13 amino acids. The CDR3 here is CASSGVFSEKLFF. The CDR3 coding sequence is TGTGCCAGTAGTGGGGTTTTTAGTGAAAAACTGTTTTTT.

V gene TRBV9 combines with J gene TRBJ2-3, with 13 bases identical to TRBD2. This CDR3 comprises 16 residues. CDR1 and CDR2 from the germline V gene are SGDLS and YYNGEE. The V segment lost 3 bases and the J segment 2 bases; nucleotides outside the gene matches: 3. CDR3 bases: TGTGCCAGCAGCGAGGGGACTAGCGGGACCACAGATACGCAGTATTTT. Translating gives CASSEGTSGTTDTQYF. The entire variable domain, with the rest obtained from reference TRBV9 and TRBJ2-3, is as follows: DSGVTQTPKHLITATGQRVTLRCSPRSGDLSVYWYQQSLDQGLQFLIQYYNGEERAKGNILERFSAQQFPDLHSELNLSSLELGDSALYFCASSEGTSGTTDTQYFGPGTRLTVL.